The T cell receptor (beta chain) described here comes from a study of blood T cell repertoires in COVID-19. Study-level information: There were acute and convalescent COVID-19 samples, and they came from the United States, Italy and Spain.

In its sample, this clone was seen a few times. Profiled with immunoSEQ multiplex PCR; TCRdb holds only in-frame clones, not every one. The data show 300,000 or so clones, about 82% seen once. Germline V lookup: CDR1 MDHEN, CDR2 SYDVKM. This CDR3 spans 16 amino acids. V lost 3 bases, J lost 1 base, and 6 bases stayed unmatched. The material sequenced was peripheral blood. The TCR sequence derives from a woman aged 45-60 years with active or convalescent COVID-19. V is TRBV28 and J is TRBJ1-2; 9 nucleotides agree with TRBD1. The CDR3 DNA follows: TGTGCCAGCAGTTTTTATGGACAGGGGATTAACTATGGCTACACCTTC. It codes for CASSFYGQGINYGYTF.